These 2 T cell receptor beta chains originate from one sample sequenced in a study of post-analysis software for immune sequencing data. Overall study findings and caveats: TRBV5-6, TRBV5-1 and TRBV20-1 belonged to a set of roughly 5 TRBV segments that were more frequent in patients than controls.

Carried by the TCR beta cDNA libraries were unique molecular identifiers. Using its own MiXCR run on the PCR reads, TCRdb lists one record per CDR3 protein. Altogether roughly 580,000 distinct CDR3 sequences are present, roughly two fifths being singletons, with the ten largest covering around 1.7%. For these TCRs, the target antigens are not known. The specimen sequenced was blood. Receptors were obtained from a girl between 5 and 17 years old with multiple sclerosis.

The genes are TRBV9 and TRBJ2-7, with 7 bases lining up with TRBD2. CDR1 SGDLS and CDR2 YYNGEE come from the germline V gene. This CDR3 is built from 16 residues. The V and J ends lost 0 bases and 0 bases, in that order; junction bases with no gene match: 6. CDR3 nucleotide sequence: TGTGCCAGCAGCGTAGGGATGGGCGGGAGCTCCTACGAGCAGTACTTC. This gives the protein CASSVGMGGSSYEQYF.

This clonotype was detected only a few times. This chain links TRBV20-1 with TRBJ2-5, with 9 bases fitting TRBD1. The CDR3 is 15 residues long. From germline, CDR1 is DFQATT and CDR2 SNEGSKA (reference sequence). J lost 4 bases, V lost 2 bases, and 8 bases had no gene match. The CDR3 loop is CSARWGTDRGETQYF. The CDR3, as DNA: TGCAGTGCTAGATGGGGAACGGACAGGGGAGAGACCCAGTACTTC.